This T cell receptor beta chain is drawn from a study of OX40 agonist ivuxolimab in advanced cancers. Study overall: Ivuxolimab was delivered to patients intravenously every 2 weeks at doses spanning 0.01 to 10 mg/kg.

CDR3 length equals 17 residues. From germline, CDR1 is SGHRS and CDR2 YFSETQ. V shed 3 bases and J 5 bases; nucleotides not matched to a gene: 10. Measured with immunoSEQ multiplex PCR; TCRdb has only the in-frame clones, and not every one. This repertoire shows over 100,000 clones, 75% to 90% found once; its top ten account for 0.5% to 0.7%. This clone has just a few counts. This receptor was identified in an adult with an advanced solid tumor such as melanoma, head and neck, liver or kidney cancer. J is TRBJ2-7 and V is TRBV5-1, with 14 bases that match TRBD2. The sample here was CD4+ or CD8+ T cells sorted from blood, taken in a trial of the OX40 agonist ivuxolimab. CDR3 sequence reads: CASSYGLAGGSLDEQYF. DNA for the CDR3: TGCGCCAGCAGCTACGGACTAGCGGGGGGCTCCCTAGACGAGCAGTACTTC.